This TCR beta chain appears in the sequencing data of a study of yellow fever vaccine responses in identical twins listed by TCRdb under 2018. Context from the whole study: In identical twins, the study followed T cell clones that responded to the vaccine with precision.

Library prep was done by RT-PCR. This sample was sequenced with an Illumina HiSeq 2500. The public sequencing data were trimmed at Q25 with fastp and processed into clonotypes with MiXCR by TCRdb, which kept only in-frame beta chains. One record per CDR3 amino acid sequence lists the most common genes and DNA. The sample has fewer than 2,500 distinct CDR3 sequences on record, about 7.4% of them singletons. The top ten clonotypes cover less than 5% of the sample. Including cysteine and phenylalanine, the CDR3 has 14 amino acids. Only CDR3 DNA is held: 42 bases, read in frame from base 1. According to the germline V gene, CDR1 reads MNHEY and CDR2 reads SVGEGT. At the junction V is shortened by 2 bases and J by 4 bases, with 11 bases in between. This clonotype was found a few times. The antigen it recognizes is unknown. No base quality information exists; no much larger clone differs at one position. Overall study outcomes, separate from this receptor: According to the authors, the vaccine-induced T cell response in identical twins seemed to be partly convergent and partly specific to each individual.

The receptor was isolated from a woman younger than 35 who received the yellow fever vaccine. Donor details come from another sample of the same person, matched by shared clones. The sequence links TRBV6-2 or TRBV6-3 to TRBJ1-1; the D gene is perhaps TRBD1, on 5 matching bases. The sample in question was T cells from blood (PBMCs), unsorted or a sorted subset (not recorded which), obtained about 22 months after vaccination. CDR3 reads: CASSYGGLGTEAFF. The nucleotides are TGTGCCAGCAGTTACGGGGGTTTGGGCACTGAAGCTTTCTTT.